The sequence of this TCR beta chain was determined in a study of T cells in Graves' hyperthyroidism and ophthalmopathy. Study-wide points: Prediction of ophthalmopathy progression came a median approximately 6.6 months pre-onset. Blood samples included most of the expanded thyroid clonotypes exceeding 0.001.

It was RNA transcripts that yielded the amplified TCR beta CDR3 regions. An initial round of RT-PCR targeting the TCR CDR3 relied on the HTBI primer set. TCRdb called the multiplex PCR reads again in MiXCR, with one record for every CDR3 protein. This sample has around 300,000 distinct CDR3 sequences; approximately 21% occur once, and the top ten carry 64%. 10 ml fresh peripheral blood yielded the PBMCs. In the case of this clonotype: What it binds is not known.

Germline V lookup: CDR1 SNHLY, CDR2 FYNNEI. CDR3 length: 20 amino acids. Deletions cut 7 bases from V and 0 bases from J, with 28 bases between. Sample: blood. This clonotype was sampled from a man younger than 40 with Graves' ophthalmopathy. This sequence joins TRBV2 and TRBJ1-3; D gene uncertain. The DNA of the CDR3 is TGTGCCAGCAAGATCGGGGAAATTTACCATTACTCAACCTCTGGAAACACCATATATTTT. It specifies CASKIGEIYHYSTSGNTIYF.